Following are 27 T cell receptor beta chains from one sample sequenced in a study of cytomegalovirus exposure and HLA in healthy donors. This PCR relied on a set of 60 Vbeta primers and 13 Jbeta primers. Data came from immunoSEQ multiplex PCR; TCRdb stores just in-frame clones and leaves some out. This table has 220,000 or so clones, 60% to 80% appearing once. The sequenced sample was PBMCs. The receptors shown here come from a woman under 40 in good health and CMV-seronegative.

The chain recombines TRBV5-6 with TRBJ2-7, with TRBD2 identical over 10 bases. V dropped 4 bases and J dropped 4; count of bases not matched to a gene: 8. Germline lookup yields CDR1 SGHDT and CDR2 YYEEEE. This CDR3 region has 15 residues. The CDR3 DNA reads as TGTGCCAGCAGCATTCTCCAGGGACTAGCGTACGAGCAGTACTTC. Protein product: CASSILQGLAYEQYF.

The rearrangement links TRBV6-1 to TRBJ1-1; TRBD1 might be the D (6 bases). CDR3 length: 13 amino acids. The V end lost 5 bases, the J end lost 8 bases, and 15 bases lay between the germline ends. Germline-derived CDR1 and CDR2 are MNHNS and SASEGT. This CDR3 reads CASSSQIDREAFF. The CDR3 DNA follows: TGTGCCAGCAGTTCCCAAATCGACAGGGAAGCTTTCTTT.

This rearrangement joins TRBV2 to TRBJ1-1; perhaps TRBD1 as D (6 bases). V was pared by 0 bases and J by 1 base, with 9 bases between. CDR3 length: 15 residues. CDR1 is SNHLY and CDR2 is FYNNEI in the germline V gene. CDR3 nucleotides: TGTGCCAGCAGTGAAGCGCCGGACAGGAACACTGAAGCTTTCTTT. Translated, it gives CASSEAPDRNTEAFF.

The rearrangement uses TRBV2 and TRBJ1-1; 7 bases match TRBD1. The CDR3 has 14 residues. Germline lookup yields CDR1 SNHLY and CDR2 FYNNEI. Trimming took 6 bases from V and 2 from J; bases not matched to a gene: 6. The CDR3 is CASSARGLNTEAFF. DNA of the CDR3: TGTGCCAGCAGCGCCAGGGGGTTAAACACTGAAGCTTTCTTT.

CDR3 amino acids: CASSPQDEKLFF. CDR3 sequence (DNA): TGTGCCAGCAGCCCACAGGATGAAAAACTGTTTTTT. The chain carries TRBV6-6 and TRBJ1-4, with TRBD1 as a possible D gene (5 bases). The CDR3 totals 12 residues. V lost 6 bases to trimming and J lost 6 bases, with 8 bases between them. CDR1 MNHNY and CDR2 SVGAGI come from the germline V gene (reference sequence).

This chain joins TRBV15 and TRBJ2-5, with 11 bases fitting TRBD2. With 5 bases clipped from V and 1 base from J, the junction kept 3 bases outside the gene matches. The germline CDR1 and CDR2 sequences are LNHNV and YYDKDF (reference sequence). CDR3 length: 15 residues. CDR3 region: CATSLTSGGQETQYF. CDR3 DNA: TGTGCCACCAGCCTTACTAGCGGGGGCCAAGAGACCCAGTACTTC.

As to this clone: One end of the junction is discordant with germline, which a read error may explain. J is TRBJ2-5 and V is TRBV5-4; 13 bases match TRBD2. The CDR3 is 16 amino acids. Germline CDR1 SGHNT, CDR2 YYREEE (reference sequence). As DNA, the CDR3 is TGTGCCAGCAGCTCGGGACTAGCGGGATGCCAAGAGGCCCAGTACTTC. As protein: CASSSGLAGCQEAQYF.

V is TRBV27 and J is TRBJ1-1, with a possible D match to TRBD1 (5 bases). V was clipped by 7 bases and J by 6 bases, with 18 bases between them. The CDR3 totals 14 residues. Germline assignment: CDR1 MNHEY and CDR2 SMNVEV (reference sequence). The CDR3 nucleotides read TGTGCCAGCAACTTACAAGGGGCGGGACCTGAAGCTTTCTTT. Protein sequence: CASNLQGAGPEAFF.

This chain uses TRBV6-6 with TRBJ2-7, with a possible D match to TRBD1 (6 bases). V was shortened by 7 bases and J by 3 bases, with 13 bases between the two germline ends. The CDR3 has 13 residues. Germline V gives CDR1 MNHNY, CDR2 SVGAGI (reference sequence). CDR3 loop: CASTRGKNYEQYF. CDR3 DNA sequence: TGTGCCAGCACGAGGGGGAAAAACTACGAGCAGTACTTC.

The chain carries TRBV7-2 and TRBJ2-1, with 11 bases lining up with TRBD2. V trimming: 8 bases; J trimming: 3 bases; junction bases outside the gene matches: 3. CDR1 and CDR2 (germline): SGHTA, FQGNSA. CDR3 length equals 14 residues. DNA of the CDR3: TGTGCCAGCTCGGGACTAGCGGACTACAATGAGCAGTTCTTC. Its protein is CASSGLADYNEQFF.

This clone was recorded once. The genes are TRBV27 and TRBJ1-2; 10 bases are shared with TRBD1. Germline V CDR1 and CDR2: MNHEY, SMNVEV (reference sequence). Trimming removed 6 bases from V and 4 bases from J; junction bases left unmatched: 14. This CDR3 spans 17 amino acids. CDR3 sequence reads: CASRPGDRGLGSYGYTF. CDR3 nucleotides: TGTGCCAGCAGGCCGGGGGACAGGGGATTAGGGTCCTATGGCTACACCTTC.

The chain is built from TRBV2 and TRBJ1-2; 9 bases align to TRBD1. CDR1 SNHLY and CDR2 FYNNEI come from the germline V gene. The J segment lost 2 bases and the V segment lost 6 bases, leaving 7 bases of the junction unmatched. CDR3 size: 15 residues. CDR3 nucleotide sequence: TGTGCCAGCAGCGAACAGGGGGCACTAAACTATGGCTACACCTTC. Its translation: CASSEQGALNYGYTF. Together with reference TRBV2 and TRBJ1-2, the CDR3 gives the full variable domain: EPEVTQTPSHQVTQMGQEVILRCVPISNHLYFYWYRQILGQKVEFLVSFYNNEISEKSEIFDDQFSVERPDGSNFTLKIRSTKLEDSAMYFCASSEQGALNYGYTFGSGTRLTVV.

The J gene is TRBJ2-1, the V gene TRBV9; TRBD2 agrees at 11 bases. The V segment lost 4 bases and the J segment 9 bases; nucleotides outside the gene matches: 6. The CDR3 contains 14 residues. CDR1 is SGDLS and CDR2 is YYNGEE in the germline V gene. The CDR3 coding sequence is TGTGCCAGCAGCTTTAGCGGGGGGGCGTTTGAGCAGTTCTTC. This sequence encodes CASSFSGGAFEQFF. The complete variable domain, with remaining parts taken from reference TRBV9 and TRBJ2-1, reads DSGVTQTPKHLITATGQRVTLRCSPRSGDLSVYWYQQSLDQGLQFLIQYYNGEERAKGNILERFSAQQFPDLHSELNLSSLELGDSALYFCASSFSGGAFEQFFGPGTRLTVL.

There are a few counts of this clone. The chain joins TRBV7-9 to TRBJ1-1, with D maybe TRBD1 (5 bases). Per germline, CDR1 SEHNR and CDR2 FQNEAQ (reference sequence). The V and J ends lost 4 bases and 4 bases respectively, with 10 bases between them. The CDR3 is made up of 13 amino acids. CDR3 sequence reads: CASSYVGGTEAFF. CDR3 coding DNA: TGTGCCAGCAGCTACGTGGGGGGCACTGAAGCTTTCTTT.

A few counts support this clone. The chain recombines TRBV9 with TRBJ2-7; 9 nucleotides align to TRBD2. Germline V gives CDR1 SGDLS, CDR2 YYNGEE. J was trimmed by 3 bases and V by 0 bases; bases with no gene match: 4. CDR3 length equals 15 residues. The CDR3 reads CASSVEGGRVYEQYF. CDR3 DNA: TGTGCCAGCAGCGTAGAAGGCGGGAGGGTCTACGAGCAGTACTTC.

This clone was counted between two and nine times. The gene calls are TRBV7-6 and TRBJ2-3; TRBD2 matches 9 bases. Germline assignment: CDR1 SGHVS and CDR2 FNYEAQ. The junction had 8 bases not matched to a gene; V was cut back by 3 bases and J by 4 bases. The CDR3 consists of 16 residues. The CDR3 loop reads CASSFSGGGASDTQYF. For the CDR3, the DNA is TGTGCCAGCAGCTTCTCGGGCGGGGGGGCGTCAGATACGCAGTATTTT.

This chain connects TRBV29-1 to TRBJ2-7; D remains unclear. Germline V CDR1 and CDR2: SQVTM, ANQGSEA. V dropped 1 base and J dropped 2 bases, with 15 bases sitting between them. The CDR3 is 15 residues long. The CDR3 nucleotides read TGCAGCGTTGAAGCTCGTGACATGGATCCCTACGAGCAGTACTTC. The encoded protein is CSVEARDMDPYEQYF.

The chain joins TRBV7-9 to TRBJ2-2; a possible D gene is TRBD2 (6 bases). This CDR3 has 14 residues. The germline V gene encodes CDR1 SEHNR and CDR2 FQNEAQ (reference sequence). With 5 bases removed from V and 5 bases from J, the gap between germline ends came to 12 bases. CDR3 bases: TGTGCCAGCAGCCTGGACGGGAGAACCGGGGAGCTGTTTTTT. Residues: CASSLDGRTGELFF.

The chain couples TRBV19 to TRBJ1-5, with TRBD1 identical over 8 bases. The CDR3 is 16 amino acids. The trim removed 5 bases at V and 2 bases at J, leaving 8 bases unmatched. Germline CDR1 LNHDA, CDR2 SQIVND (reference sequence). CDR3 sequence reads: CASSPTGAAGNQPQHF. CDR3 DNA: TGTGCCAGTAGTCCGACAGGGGCGGCAGGCAATCAGCCCCAGCATTTT.

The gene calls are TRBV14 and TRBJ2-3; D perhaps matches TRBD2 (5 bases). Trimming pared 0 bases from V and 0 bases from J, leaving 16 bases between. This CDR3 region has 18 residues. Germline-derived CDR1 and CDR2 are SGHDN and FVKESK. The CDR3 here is CASSQDRPSPPSTDTQYF. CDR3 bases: TGTGCCAGCAGCCAAGATAGGCCTAGCCCACCTAGCACAGATACGCAGTATTTT.

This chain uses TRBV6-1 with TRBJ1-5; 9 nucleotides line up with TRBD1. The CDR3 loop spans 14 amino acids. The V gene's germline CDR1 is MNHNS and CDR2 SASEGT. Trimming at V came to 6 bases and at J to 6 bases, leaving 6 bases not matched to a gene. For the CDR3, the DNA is TGTGCCAGCAGGCCTACAGGGGGCGGTCAGCCCCAGCATTTT. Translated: CASRPTGGGQPQHF.

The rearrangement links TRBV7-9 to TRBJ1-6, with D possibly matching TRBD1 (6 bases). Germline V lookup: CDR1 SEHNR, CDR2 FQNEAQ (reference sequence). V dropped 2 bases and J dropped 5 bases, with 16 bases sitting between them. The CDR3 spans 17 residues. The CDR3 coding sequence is TGTGCCAGCAGCTTAAAGATACAGGGCCTTGATAATTCACCCCTCCACTTT. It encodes CASSLKIQGLDNSPLHF.

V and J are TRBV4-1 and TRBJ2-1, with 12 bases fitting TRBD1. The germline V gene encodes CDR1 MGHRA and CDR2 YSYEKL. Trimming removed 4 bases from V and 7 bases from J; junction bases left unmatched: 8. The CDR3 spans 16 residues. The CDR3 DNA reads TGCGCCAGCAGCCCTGGGACAGGGGGCGATGGGAATGAGCAGTTCTTC. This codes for CASSPGTGGDGNEQFF.

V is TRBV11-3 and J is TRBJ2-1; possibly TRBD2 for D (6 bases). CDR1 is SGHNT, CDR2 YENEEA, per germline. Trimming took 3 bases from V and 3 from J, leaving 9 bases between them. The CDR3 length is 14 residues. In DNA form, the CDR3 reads TGTGCCAGCAGCTTCGGAGGGGACTACAATGAGCAGTTCTTC. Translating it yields CASSFGGDYNEQFF.

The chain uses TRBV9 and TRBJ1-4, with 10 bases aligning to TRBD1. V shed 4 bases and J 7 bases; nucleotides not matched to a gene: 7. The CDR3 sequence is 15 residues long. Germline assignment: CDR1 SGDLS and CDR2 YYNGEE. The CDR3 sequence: CASSSRTGGSEKLFF. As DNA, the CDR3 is TGTGCCAGCAGCTCTCGGACAGGGGGAAGTGAAAAACTGTTTTTT.

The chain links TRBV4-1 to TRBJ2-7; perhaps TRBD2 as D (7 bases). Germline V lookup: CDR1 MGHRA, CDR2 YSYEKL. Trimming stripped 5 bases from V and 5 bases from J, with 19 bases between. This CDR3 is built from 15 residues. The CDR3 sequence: CASSGGGLEGNEQYF. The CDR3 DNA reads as TGCGCCAGCAGCGGGGGGGGCCTTGAGGGGAACGAGCAGTACTTC.

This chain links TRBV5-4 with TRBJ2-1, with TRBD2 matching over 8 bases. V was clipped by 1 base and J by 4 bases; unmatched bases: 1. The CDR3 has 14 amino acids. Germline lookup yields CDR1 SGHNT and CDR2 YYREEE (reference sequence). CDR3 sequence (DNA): TGTGCCAGCAGCTTGCAGCGGGGGTACAATGAGCAGTTCTTC. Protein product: CASSLQRGYNEQFF.